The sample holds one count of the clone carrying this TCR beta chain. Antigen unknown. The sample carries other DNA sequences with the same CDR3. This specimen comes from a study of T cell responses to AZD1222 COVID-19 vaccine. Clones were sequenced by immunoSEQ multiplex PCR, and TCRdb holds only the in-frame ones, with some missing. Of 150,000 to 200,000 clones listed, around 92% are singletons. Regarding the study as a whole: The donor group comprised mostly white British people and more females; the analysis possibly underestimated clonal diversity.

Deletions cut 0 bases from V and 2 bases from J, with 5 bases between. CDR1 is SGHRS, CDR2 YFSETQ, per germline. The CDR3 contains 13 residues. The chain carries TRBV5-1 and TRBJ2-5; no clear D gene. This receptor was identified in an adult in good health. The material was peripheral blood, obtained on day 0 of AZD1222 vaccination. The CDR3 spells CASSLGRQETQYF. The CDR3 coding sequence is TGCGCCAGCAGCTTGGGGAGACAAGAGACCCAGTACTTC.